This is a list of T cell receptor beta chains from one sample in a study of blood T cell repertoires in COVID-19. The repertoire was sequenced with immunoSEQ multiplex PCR; TCRdb's copy has only in-frame clones and lacks some. This table has roughly 120,000 clones, about 88% appearing once. The sequenced sample consisted of peripheral blood. The receptors derive from a man aged 45 to 65 with active COVID-19. The CDR3 runs from the conserved cysteine through the conserved F or W. D genes are given only for firm matches. Clone size is given for some rows only: seen once, a few or many times, or a class if the clone is expanded.

>TRBD1|TRBJ1-1|TRBV2|NA
TGTGCCAGCAGTGAAGCGTGGACAGGAGGAGCTTTCTTT
CASSEAWTGGAFF
>TRBD1|TRBJ1-6|TRBV6-1|NA
TGTGCCAGCAGTGGGTCCCGGGACAGGGTCCCCTATAATTCACCCCTCCACTTT
CASSGSRDRVPYNSPLHF
>TRBD1|TRBJ1-1|TRBV19|NA
TGTGCCAGTAACAGGGACAGGGTGACTGAAGCTTTCTTT
CASNRDRVTEAFF
>TRBD1|TRBJ1-2|TRBV7-9|NA
TGTGCCAGCAGCTTATTAGGGGGCGGCCTTAACTATGGCTACACCTTC
CASSLLGGGLNYGYTF
>NA|TRBJ2-3|TRBV7-3|once
TGTGCCAGCAGCTTAAGGGGTCAGGGGCAGGATACGCAGTATTTT
CASSLRGQGQDTQYF
>NA|TRBJ1-1|TRBV11-2|NA
TGTGCCACCAGTCAGACAGTTGAAGCTTTCTTT
CATSQTVEAFF
>TRBD1|TRBJ2-5|TRBV5-6|NA
TGTGCCAGCAGCCCGACAGGGAAGGGGTGGCAAGAGACCCAGTACTTC
CASSPTGKGWQETQYF
>TRBD2|TRBJ2-1|TRBV10-1|NA
TGCGCCAGCAGTGACGGGGGGTCCTACAATGAGCAGTTCTTC
CASSDGGSYNEQFF
>NA|TRBJ1-1|TRBV30|NA
TGTGCCTGGAGTGTACAGTCGGACACTGAAGCTTTCTTT
CAWSVQSDTEAFF
>TRBD2|TRBJ2-3|TRBV5-4|NA
TGTGCCAGCAGTCAGGGACTAGCGATCTCAGATACGCAGTATTTT
CASSQGLAISDTQYF
>NA|TRBJ2-2|TRBV5-4|NA
TGTGCCACCAGCCGTAGCGGGAACACCGGGGAGCTGTTTTTT
CATSRSGNTGELFF
>TRBD1|TRBJ2-2|TRBV5-1|NA
TGCGCCAGCAGCTCGGCAGGGGGTCGTTCGAACACCGGGGAGCTGTTTTTT
CASSSAGGRSNTGELFF
>NA|TRBJ1-2|TRBV2|NA
TGTGCCAGCAGTGAGGGGGCGGGACTAGTGAGTCTGGGCTACACCTTC
CASSEGAGLVSLGYTF
>NA|TRBJ1-1|TRBV5-4|NA
TGTGCCAGCAGCTTGCAGGGGACCTTGAACACTGAAGCTTTCTTT
CASSLQGTLNTEAFF
>TRBD1|TRBJ2-3|TRBV6-5|NA
TGTGCCAGCAGTACGCGGGACAGGGGGCACGATACGCAGTATTTT
CASSTRDRGHDTQYF
>NA|TRBJ2-2|TRBV7-9|NA
TGTGCCAGCAGCTTAGTTGAAGTAGACACCGGGGAGCTGTTTTTT
CASSLVEVDTGELFF
>NA|TRBJ1-2|TRBV5-8|NA
TGTGCCAGCAGCCTCCCGTTCTCCGGGTATGGCTACACCTTC
CASSLPFSGYGYTF
>NA|TRBJ2-2|TRBV18|NA
TGTGCCAGCTCACCGGGGGCTGCCGGGGAGCTGTTTTTT
CASSPGAAGELFF
>TRBD2|TRBJ2-1|TRBV11-3|NA
TGTGCCAGCAGCGGACCGGGACTAGCGGGAGGCCTAAAGCAGTTCTTC
CASSGPGLAGGLKQFF
>NA|TRBJ1-2|TRBV19|NA
TGTGCCAGTAGCCAACGACAGGTGGCGGCCGATGGCTACACCTTC
CASSQRQVAADGYTF